What follows are 22 T cell receptor beta chains derived from one specimen sequenced in a study of shared clonotypes between healthy human individuals. Clones were sequenced by immunoSEQ multiplex PCR, and TCRdb holds only the in-frame ones, with some missing. There are about 460,000 clones in the sample; 75% to 80% occur only once, and about 11% lies in the top ten. Sequenced input: PBMCs. These receptor sequences come from a woman in her thirties or forties in good health. Some clones in this sample may be carry-over from other donors' samples.

J is TRBJ2-3 and V is TRBV7-2; D not resolved. V lost 5 bases to trimming and J lost 0 bases, with 3 bases between them. Germline V gene lookup returns CDR1 SGHTA and CDR2 FQGNSA. The CDR3 is made up of 12 amino acids. DNA for the CDR3: TGTGCCAGCAGCATTAGCACAGATACGCAGTATTTT. Translating gives CASSISTDTQYF.

V usage is TRBV27 and J usage is TRBJ2-7; a possible D gene is TRBD2 (6 bases). Germline lookup yields CDR1 MNHEY and CDR2 SMNVEV (reference sequence). CDR3 length: 15 residues. V lost 4 bases and J 2 bases, leaving 15 bases between the germline ends. Here the CDR3 reads CASSSPRRGPYEQYF. The CDR3, as DNA: TGTGCCAGCAGTTCCCCTCGGCGGGGCCCCTACGAGCAGTACTTC.

The J gene is TRBJ2-7, the V gene TRBV7-2, with TRBD1 matching 8 bases. Germline V gene data show CDR1 as SGHTA and CDR2 as FQGNSA. The length of the CDR3 is 14 residues. Trimming cost V 3 bases and J 5 bases; bases outside gene matches: 6. The chain's CDR3 is CASSLGQAAHEQYF. As DNA, the CDR3 is TGTGCCAGCAGCTTGGGACAGGCCGCCCACGAGCAGTACTTC.

The rearrangement uses TRBV7-8 and TRBJ1-5; perhaps TRBD1 as D (5 bases). The germline V gene has CDR1 SGHVS and CDR2 FQNEAQ. This CDR3 is built from 15 residues. The V gene lost 5 bases and the J gene lost 7 bases, with 18 bases spanning the gap. The CDR3 bases are TGTGCCAGCAGCGTAACGGGAGCCAAGGGGCAGCCCCAGCATTTT. Translation: CASSVTGAKGQPQHF. Full variable domain (remainder filled in from reference TRBV7-8 and TRBJ1-5): GAGVSQSPRYKVAKRGQDVALRCDPISGHVSLFWYQQALGQGPEFLTYFQNEAQLDKSGLPSDRFFAERPEGSVSTLKIQRTQQEDSAVYLCASSVTGAKGQPQHFGDGTRLSIL.

A remark on this clone: The sample contains more than one DNA sequence encoding this CDR3. The chain is built from TRBV15 and TRBJ1-1; no reliable D call. V gave up 5 bases and J gave up 0 bases, with 22 bases separating them. Per germline, CDR1 LNHNV and CDR2 YYDKDF (reference sequence). This CDR3 region has 18 residues. CDR3 residues: CATSRSKERVWMNTEAFF. In DNA, the CDR3 is TGTGCCACCAGCCGATCAAAGGAAAGGGTGTGGATGAACACTGAAGCTTTCTTT.

The rearrangement uses TRBV6-5 and TRBJ2-1; D unclear. The CDR3 extends over 15 amino acids. The V end lost 2 bases, the J end lost 0 bases, and 8 bases lay between the germline ends. Germline V gene data show CDR1 as MNHEY and CDR2 as SVGAGI. As DNA, the CDR3 is TGTGCCAGCAGTTACAGCCCCAGCTCCTACAATGAGCAGTTCTTC. It specifies CASSYSPSSYNEQFF.

The genes are TRBV5-1 and TRBJ1-2; 8 bases fit TRBD1. With V trimmed by 4 bases and J by 4 bases, 9 bases remained unmatched. Germline CDR1 is SGHRS and CDR2 is YFSETQ. The CDR3 has 15 amino acids. CDR3 sequence: CASSPGGGQAYGYTF. As DNA, the CDR3 is TGCGCCAGCAGCCCTGGTGGGGGACAGGCCTATGGCTACACCTTC.

This clone was observed a single time. The chain has TRBV6-1 and TRBJ1-1; a weak D match, TRBD1 (5 bases). Germline lookup yields CDR1 MNHNS and CDR2 SASEGT. Trimming cost V 6 bases and J 10 bases, with 21 bases left between them. The CDR3 covers 14 residues. The CDR3 region is CASRATGTHPAAFF. CDR3 nucleotide sequence: TGTGCCAGCAGGGCCACAGGAACCCACCCGGCAGCTTTCTTT.

The CDR3 loop is CSARGASNYGYTF. In nucleotides, the CDR3 is TGCAGCGCCCGAGGAGCTTCTAACTATGGCTACACCTTC. This chain uses TRBV29-1 with TRBJ1-2, with unresolved D. Trimming removed 7 bases from V and 0 bases from J, with 12 bases in between. The CDR3 has 13 amino acids. Germline lookup yields CDR1 SQVTM and CDR2 ANQGSEA.

This rearrangement joins TRBV30 to TRBJ2-5, with 9 bases lining up with TRBD2. Per the germline V gene, CDR1 is GTSNPN and CDR2 is SVGIG (reference sequence). CDR3 length equals 16 residues. J gave up 2 bases and V 0 bases, and 7 bases lay outside the gene matches. Written as DNA, the CDR3 is TGTGCCTGGAGTGTCTTTTCCGGACTAGCGCAAGAGACCCAGTACTTC. Its protein is CAWSVFSGLAQETQYF.

This clone was seen many times. This chain joins TRBV2 and TRBJ2-1, with D tentatively TRBD2 (5 bases). The CDR3 covers 14 residues. Trimming removed 3 bases at V and 8 bases at J, with 14 bases between. Germline CDR1 is SNHLY and CDR2 is FYNNEI. The CDR3 protein is CASSDDYASDEQFF. The CDR3 DNA follows: TGTGCCAGCAGTGACGACTATGCTTCGGATGAGCAGTTCTTC.

The V gene is TRBV19, the J gene TRBJ2-1; D uncertain. Germline V lookup: CDR1 LNHDA, CDR2 SQIVND (reference sequence). The V end was cut by 0 bases, the J end by 7 bases, with 10 bases between. There are 14 residues in the CDR3. The CDR3 sequence: CASSIESLGNEQFF. The CDR3 nucleotides are TGTGCCAGTAGTATAGAGAGTTTAGGGAATGAGCAGTTCTTC.

The chain has TRBV29-1 and TRBJ2-5; 11 bases line up with TRBD2. The end of the DNA is better explained by TRBJ2-7, so the J call may be wrong. The CDR3 runs to 15 residues. Germline CDR1 is SQVTM and CDR2 is ANQGSEA. The CDR3 reads CSVGPGLAGGYEQYF. CDR3 coding DNA: TGCAGCGTTGGCCCCGGGCTAGCGGGAGGTTACGAGCAGTACTTC.

This chain uses TRBV19 with TRBJ2-1; 9 positions match TRBD2. The CDR3 totals 15 residues. Germline CDR1 LNHDA, CDR2 SQIVND (reference sequence). The J segment lost 0 bases and the V segment lost 7 bases, leaving 4 bases of the junction unmatched. The CDR3 nucleotides read TGTGCCAGTAAGACTAGCGGCAGCTCCTACAATGAGCAGTTCTTC. Translation: CASKTSGSSYNEQFF.

The V and J genes are TRBV5-1 and TRBJ2-1; 8 positions match TRBD2. Germline CDR1 and CDR2: SGHRS and YFSETQ. This CDR3 is built from 16 residues. V trimming: 0 bases; J trimming: 3 bases; junction bases outside the gene matches: 5. The CDR3 nucleotides read TGCGCCAGCAGCTTGGTGGGTAGCGGGATCTACAATGAGCAGTTCTTC. As protein: CASSLVGSGIYNEQFF.

V is TRBV2 and J is TRBJ2-1; D might be TRBD2 (5 bases). V was trimmed by 4 bases and J by 6 bases, leaving 19 bases between them. Germline CDR1 and CDR2: SNHLY and FYNNEI. The CDR3 contains 16 residues. The CDR3 DNA reads TGTGCCAGCAGTGGGGCCTCGGGTAGCCGGGGCAATGAGCAGTTCTTC. Amino acid sequence: CASSGASGSRGNEQFF.

The gene calls are TRBV19 and TRBJ2-5, with TRBD2 matching over 9 bases. The CDR3 sequence is 15 residues long. CDR1 is LNHDA and CDR2 is SQIVND in the germline V gene (reference sequence). V lost 3 bases, J lost 1 base, and 3 bases stayed unmatched. The CDR3 nucleotides are TGTGCCAGTAGTATGGTAGCGGGAGTCCAAGAGACCCAGTACTTC. This translates into CASSMVAGVQETQYF.

This sequence joins TRBV5-1 and TRBJ2-3; 10 positions match TRBD2. CDR1 is SGHRS, CDR2 YFSETQ, per germline. V lost 3 bases to trimming and J lost 5 bases; unmatched junction nucleotides: 6. CDR3 size: 15 residues. The CDR3 loop reads CASSSLLAGVDTQYF. The DNA of the CDR3 is TGCGCCAGCAGCTCTTTGCTAGCGGGGGTAGATACGCAGTATTTT. Complete variable domain (other parts from reference TRBV5-1 and TRBJ2-3): KAGVTQTPRYLIKTRGQQVTLSCSPISGHRSVSWYQQTPGQGLQFLFEYFSETQRNKGNFPGRFSGRQFSNSRSEMNVSTLELGDSALYLCASSSLLAGVDTQYFGPGTRLTVL.

The CDR3 DNA sequence: TGTGCCAGCAGTGTGAAGGGTAGCGTTTCCGAGCAGTACTTC. Its translation: CASSVKGSVSEQYF. The gene calls are TRBV6-1 and TRBJ2-7; D might be TRBD2 (5 bases). The V gene's germline CDR1 is MNHNS and CDR2 SASEGT. This CDR3 region has 14 residues. V lost 4 bases to trimming and J lost 6 bases, with 16 bases between them.

J is TRBJ2-1 and V is TRBV6-4; D tentatively reads TRBD1 or TRBD2 (5 bases each). CDR1 MRHNA and CDR2 SNTAGT come from the germline V gene. Trimming removed 2 bases at V and 0 bases at J, with 8 bases between. The CDR3 is 15 residues long. DNA of the CDR3: TGTGCCAGCAGTGACGGGGGTGGCTCCTACAATGAGCAGTTCTTC. Protein sequence: CASSDGGGSYNEQFF.

This clone turned up a few times. The V call is TRBV6-5, the J call TRBJ1-4, with TRBD1 matching over 7 bases. The V and J ends lost 0 bases and 5 bases, in that order; junction bases with no gene match: 6. CDR1 is MNHEY, CDR2 SVGAGI, per germline. CDR3 size: 16 residues. CDR3 sequence (DNA): TGTGCCAGCAGTTACTCAAACAGGGGTGAAAATGAAAAACTGTTTTTT. This encodes CASSYSNRGENEKLFF.

This chain joins TRBV30 and TRBJ2-1, with 11 bases aligning to TRBD1. There are 19 residues in the CDR3. CDR1 is GTSNPN, CDR2 SVGIG, per germline (reference sequence). The junction had 18 bases not matched to a gene; V was cut back by 5 bases and J by 3 bases. CDR3 sequence (DNA): TGTGCCTGGGCAACGGGACAGGGGGGTCGGACTAGCTTCTACAATGAGCAGTTCTTC. Amino acids: CAWATGQGGRTSFYNEQFF.